The clone carrying this T cell receptor beta chain appeared a single time. What it binds is unknown. The entry originates in a study of chemoradiotherapy in HPV16-positive cancers. Study-level results: HPV-specific T cells were functionally defined from only two HPV16-positive patients. Better recurrence-free survival went with HPV-responsive T-cell expansion in HPV16-positive patients.

TCRdb's copy holds only in-frame clones and misses some; the assay was immunoSEQ multiplex PCR. The sample includes more than 8,000 clones, around 80% of them seen just once. Repertoires were sampled repeatedly during chemoradiotherapy. The V and J ends lost 4 bases and 4 bases respectively, with 5 bases between them. The CDR3 is made up of 12 amino acids. Germline V gives CDR1 MNHNY, CDR2 SVGAGI (reference sequence). This chain joins TRBV6-6 and TRBJ2-1; unclear D gene. This sample was taken from a patient who underwent chemoradiotherapy. The sequence was collected from a human donor with HPV-associated anogenital cancer. Written as DNA, the CDR3 is TGTGCCAGCAGTTCGGGTTACAATGAGCAGTTCTTC. The encoded protein is CASSSGYNEQFF.